Listed here are 32 T cell receptor beta chains from one sample, sequenced in a study of beta chain features in type 1 diabetes. The sequenced template was cDNA made from the entire isolated RNA. Repertoires were generated with immunoSEQ multiplex PCR, while TCRdb's copy carries only in-frame clones and drops some. The repertoire consists of around 650,000 clones, with around 12% occurring once and the leading ten covering 0.095% to 0.15%. These TCRs' antigens remain unknown. Study observations and caveats: Across all four CD4+ subsets, people with type 1 diabetes showed modestly shorter TCRB CDR3s.

Sample: naive CD4+ T cells from blood. These TCRs come from a man aged 30 to 45 with type 1 diabetes.

This clone turned up a few times. The chain is built from TRBV29-1 and TRBJ1-2; TRBD1 agrees at 10 bases. J was trimmed by 4 bases and V by 5 bases; bases with no gene match: 7. CDR1 and CDR2 (germline): SQVTM, ANQGSEA. This CDR3 is 14 amino acids long. The CDR3 sequence is CSVSIGQGVYGYTF. The CDR3 region has the DNA TGCAGCGTTTCCATCGGACAGGGGGTCTATGGCTACACCTTC.

This clone was observed a handful of times. The rearrangement uses TRBV5-6 and TRBJ1-2, with TRBD1 matching over 7 bases. Looked up from germline, CDR1 is SGHDT and CDR2 is YYEEEE. The trim removed 3 bases at V and 4 bases at J, leaving 6 bases unmatched. The CDR3 covers 14 residues. CDR3: CASSSRTGSYGYTF. The CDR3 nucleotides are TGTGCCAGCAGCTCTCGGACAGGATCCTATGGCTACACCTTC.

This clone came up a few times. The V and J genes are TRBV29-1 and TRBJ2-5, with D unresolved. The J call is doubtful: the DNA matches TRBJ2-7 better. This CDR3 is 13 amino acids long. CDR1 is SQVTM and CDR2 is ANQGSEA in the germline V gene. The CDR3, as DNA: TGCAGCGTTGGAGTACAGTACTCCTACGAGCAGTACTTC. Translated: CSVGVQYSYEQYF.

V and J are TRBV18 and TRBJ2-1; D gene ambiguous. The CDR3 has 15 residues. The V gene lost 1 base and the J gene lost 4 bases, with 11 bases spanning the gap. Germline CDR1 reads KGHSH; CDR2 reads LQKENI. The CDR3 bases are TGTGCCAGCTCACCACAGGGCCGCGAATACAATGAGCAGTTCTTC. Protein sequence: CASSPQGREYNEQFF.

The chain couples TRBV19 to TRBJ1-1; the match to TRBD1 covers 7 bases. The trim removed 6 bases at V and 6 bases at J, leaving 1 base unmatched. Germline V lookup: CDR1 LNHDA, CDR2 SQIVND (reference sequence). The CDR3 contains 11 residues. This CDR3 is CASRGTAEAFF. The CDR3 nucleotides read TGTGCCAGTAGAGGGACAGCTGAAGCTTTCTTT.

The chain combines TRBV5-1 with TRBJ2-1; D gene uncertain. The germline gives CDR1 SGHRS, CDR2 YFSETQ. CDR3 size: 13 residues. The germline V and J ends were trimmed by 4 bases and 9 bases, with 14 bases remaining between them. The CDR3 region has the DNA TGCGCCAGCAGCCCTCAAGTAGAGTCTGAGCAGTTCTTC. Protein: CASSPQVESEQFF.

This clone was seen a handful of times. V gene TRBV5-1 combines with J gene TRBJ1-2; D not resolved. V lost 0 bases and J lost 5, with 8 bases in between. The V gene's germline CDR1 is SGHRS and CDR2 YFSETQ. This CDR3 comprises 13 residues. The chain's CDR3 is CASSLEEAYGYTF. The DNA of the CDR3 is TGCGCCAGCAGCTTGGAAGAAGCGTATGGCTACACCTTC.

This sequence joins TRBV25-1 and TRBJ2-2, with TRBD1 matching 8 bases. The V gene end was trimmed by 3 bases and the J gene end by 6 bases; junction bases not matched to a gene: 6. The CDR3 is 15 residues long. The V gene's germline CDR1 is MGHDK and CDR2 SYGVNS. The CDR3 reads CASSDPGGLAGELFF. The CDR3 coding sequence is TGTGCCAGCAGTGATCCAGGGGGCCTAGCCGGGGAGCTGTTTTTT.

This rearrangement joins TRBV12-5 to TRBJ1-6; TRBD1 agrees at 8 bases. Germline V gene sequence: CDR1 LGHNT, CDR2 FRNRAP. Trimming took 8 bases from V and 10 from J; bases not matched to a gene: 7. This CDR3 has 13 amino acids. CDR3 in DNA: TGTGCTAGTAGTGGACAGGGCGGGTCACCCCTCCACTTT. It translates to CASSGQGGSPLHF.

V is TRBV5-1 and J is TRBJ2-6; D is uncertain. The length of the CDR3 is 18 residues. The V gene's germline CDR1 is SGHRS and CDR2 YFSETQ. The V gene lost 1 base and the J gene lost 0 bases, with 14 bases spanning the gap. CDR3 in DNA: TGCGCCAGCAGCTTGATGGGCAGCGCTAGCTCTGGGGCCAACGTCCTGACTTTC. It is translated as CASSLMGSASSGANVLTF.

This clone was seen more than once but under ten times. V gene TRBV29-1 combines with J gene TRBJ2-1; D not certain. The ends were cut back, 5 bases at V and 4 bases at J, with 18 bases in the middle. The CDR3 is 15 residues long. Germline CDR1 and CDR2: SQVTM and ANQGSEA. CDR3 loop: CSVRNRLPLYNEQFF. CDR3 DNA: TGCAGCGTTAGGAACCGACTGCCCCTATACAATGAGCAGTTCTTC.

To note about this clone: This CDR3 is also generated by other DNA sequences in the sample. This chain connects TRBV7-9 to TRBJ2-1; no clear D gene. V lost 2 bases, J lost 8 bases, and 4 bases lay in between. CDR1 SEHNR and CDR2 FQNEAQ come from the germline V gene (reference sequence). The CDR3 totals 11 residues. CDR3 in amino acids: CASSLTDEQFF. CDR3 nucleotide sequence: TGTGCCAGCAGCTTAACGGATGAGCAGTTCTTC. Drawing the rest from reference TRBV7-9 and TRBJ2-1, the complete variable domain is DTGVSQNPRHKITKRGQNVTFRCDPISEHNRLYWYRQTLGQGPEFLTYFQNEAQLEKSRLLSDRFSAERPKGSFSTLEIQRTEQGDSAMYLCASSLTDEQFFGPGTRLTVL.

A few counts support this clone. The rearrangement links TRBV5-1 to TRBJ2-3, with 9 bases that match TRBD1. The CDR3 has 14 amino acids. Trimming removed 4 bases from V and 5 bases from J; junction bases left unmatched: 5. Germline lookup yields CDR1 SGHRS and CDR2 YFSETQ. The CDR3 DNA reads as TGCGCCAGCAGCCCGGGACAGGGCGGAGATACGCAGTATTTT. Translation gives CASSPGQGGDTQYF.

This chain links TRBV18 with TRBJ1-5; 12 bases line up with TRBD1. This CDR3 has 14 residues. V lost 6 bases, J lost 6 bases, and 3 bases stayed unmatched. Germline CDR1 KGHSH, CDR2 LQKENI. CDR3: CASSRDRGRQPQHF. The CDR3 region has the DNA TGTGCCAGCTCCCGGGACAGGGGGCGTCAGCCCCAGCATTTT.

This clone was recorded a few times. The gene calls are TRBV27 and TRBJ1-5; possibly TRBD1 for D (6 bases). This CDR3 contains 16 residues. Trimming stripped 2 bases from V and 4 bases from J, with 15 bases between. Germline assignment: CDR1 MNHEY and CDR2 SMNVEV (reference sequence). CDR3 coding DNA: TGTGCCAGCAGTTTACATGGTGGACAGATGAATCAGCCCCAGCATTTT. It is translated as CASSLHGGQMNQPQHF.

The chain couples TRBV14 to TRBJ1-2; the match to TRBD1 covers 9 bases. V was pared by 4 bases and J by 8 bases, with 8 bases of the junction left unmatched. Germline lookup yields CDR1 SGHDN and CDR2 FVKESK. The CDR3 runs 14 residues. The CDR3 protein is CASSPPEGQGGYTF. The CDR3 DNA is TGTGCCAGCAGCCCCCCGGAGGGACAGGGCGGCTACACCTTC.

The chain combines TRBV2 with TRBJ2-3, with 10 bases fitting TRBD2. Losses at the gene ends were 5 bases for V and 4 bases for J; bases not matched to a gene: 6. The CDR3 runs to 15 residues. CDR1 SNHLY and CDR2 FYNNEI come from the germline V gene. CDR3 region: CASSREAGGPDTQYF. The CDR3 bases are TGTGCCAGCAGTAGAGAAGCGGGGGGGCCAGATACGCAGTATTTT.

V is TRBV28 and J is TRBJ1-2; D uncertain. Trimming removed 3 bases at V and 8 bases at J, with 10 bases between. CDR3 length: 12 residues. Germline assignment: CDR1 MDHEN and CDR2 SYDVKM. The CDR3 DNA reads TGTGCCAGCAGTTTGGAGTGGGTAGGCTACACCTTC. Its translation: CASSLEWVGYTF.

This clone has just a few counts. The chain links TRBV28 to TRBJ2-1; TRBD1 agrees at 10 bases. CDR3 length equals 15 residues. Germline CDR1 MDHEN, CDR2 SYDVKM. The V and J ends lost 7 bases and 6 bases, in that order; junction bases with no gene match: 9. The CDR3: CASTLGDRGINEQFF. For the CDR3, the DNA is TGTGCCAGCACTCTAGGGGACAGGGGAATCAATGAGCAGTTCTTC.

About this clone: The germline gene is not matched at one end of the junction; a read error may be the cause. As DNA, the CDR3 is TGTGCCAGCTCTCCACCAAACAGGGGGCTGGCTGAAGCTTTCTTT. This encodes CASSPPNRGLAEAFF. This sequence joins TRBV18 and TRBJ1-1; TRBD1 matches at 9 bases. The germline V gene has CDR1 KGHSH and CDR2 LQKENI. The CDR3 loop spans 15 amino acids.

This clone was counted a few times. The rearrangement links TRBV6-5 to TRBJ2-5; D is unclear. The CDR3 extends over 15 amino acids. V was shortened by 0 bases and J by 2 bases, with 10 bases between the two germline ends. Germline V gives CDR1 MNHEY, CDR2 SVGAGI. CDR3 sequence (DNA): TGTGCCAGCAGTTACTCTCCCGCCGGGCAAGAGACCCAGTACTTC. Its protein product is CASSYSPAGQETQYF.

The rearrangement links TRBV6-5 to TRBJ2-3; 7 bases line up with TRBD2. After removal of 0 bases from V and 2 bases from J, the junction contained 5 bases not matched to a gene. The CDR3 contains 16 residues. Germline V gene lookup returns CDR1 MNHEY and CDR2 SVGAGI. The CDR3: CASSYSAGLDTDTQYF. DNA of the CDR3: TGTGCCAGCAGTTACTCGGCAGGACTAGACACAGATACGCAGTATTTT.

This clone came up a few times. The chain has TRBV7-2 and TRBJ1-5; unclear D gene. The ends were cut back, 5 bases at V and 2 bases at J, with 7 bases in the middle. The length of the CDR3 is 13 residues. Germline CDR1 reads SGHTA; CDR2 reads FQGNSA. The CDR3: CASSRGGNQPQHF. The CDR3 DNA reads TGTGCCAGCAGCCGCGGGGGCAATCAGCCCCAGCATTTT.

In its sample, this clone was seen a few times. The V and J genes are TRBV7-9 and TRBJ2-6; D uncertain. V was trimmed by 5 bases and J by 4 bases, leaving 9 bases between them. Germline loops: CDR1 SEHNR, CDR2 FQNEAQ (reference sequence). The CDR3 runs to 14 residues. The CDR3 loop is CASSRQGGANVLTF. CDR3 sequence (DNA): TGTGCCAGCAGCCGTCAAGGGGGGGCCAACGTCCTGACTTTC.

This chain uses TRBV7-3 with TRBJ2-2; D is perhaps TRBD1 (5 bases). The V gene lost 7 bases and the J gene lost 2 bases, with 11 bases spanning the gap. CDR1 is SGHTA, CDR2 FQGTGA, per germline. This CDR3 region has 14 residues. The CDR3, as DNA: TGTGCCAGCATCCAGACAGAAAACACCGGGGAGCTGTTTTTT. Encoded protein: CASIQTENTGELFF.

The chain carries TRBV27 and TRBJ2-6, with D hard to call. V was pared by 6 bases and J by 0 bases, with 6 bases between. The V gene's germline CDR1 is MNHEY and CDR2 SMNVEV (reference sequence). This CDR3 is built from 14 residues. The CDR3 DNA follows: TGTGCCAGCAGAGAGTTCTCTGGGGCCAACGTCCTGACTTTC. Protein: CASREFSGANVLTF. Filled out from reference TRBV27 and TRBJ2-6, the complete variable domain reads EAQVTQNPRYLITVTGKKLTVTCSQNMNHEYMSWYRQDPGLGLRQIYYSMNVEVTDKGDVPEGYKVSRKEKRNFPLILESPSPNQTSLYFCASREFSGANVLTFGAGSRLTVL.

This chain connects TRBV5-6 to TRBJ2-1; D is possibly TRBD1 or TRBD2 (5 bases each). Deletions cut 0 bases from V and 5 bases from J, with 12 bases between. CDR3 size: 15 residues. Germline assignment: CDR1 SGHDT and CDR2 YYEEEE. CDR3 nucleotide sequence: TGTGCCAGCAGCTTGGGAGGGGTAATGAACAATGAGCAGTTCTTC. Encoded protein: CASSLGGVMNNEQFF.

The chain joins TRBV2 to TRBJ1-5; D is uncertain. In germline, CDR1 is SNHLY, CDR2 FYNNEI. This CDR3 spans 15 amino acids. The V end was cut by 4 bases, the J end by 0 bases, with 10 bases between. In nucleotides, the CDR3 is TGTGCCAGCAGTGGATCGGGTTTTAGCAATCAGCCCCAGCATTTT. Translating it yields CASSGSGFSNQPQHF.

The chain carries TRBV5-1 and TRBJ2-7; D remains ambiguous. Trimming cost V 0 bases and J 3 bases, with 16 bases left between them. CDR1 and CDR2 (germline): SGHRS, YFSETQ. This CDR3 is built from 16 residues. This chain's CDR3 is CASSLDGYELGYEQYF. The CDR3 bases are TGCGCCAGCAGCTTGGACGGGTATGAATTGGGCTACGAGCAGTACTTC. The variable domain in full, with the rest retrieved from reference TRBV5-1 and TRBJ2-7, is KAGVTQTPRYLIKTRGQQVTLSCSPISGHRSVSWYQQTPGQGLQFLFEYFSETQRNKGNFPGRFSGRQFSNSRSEMNVSTLELGDSALYLCASSLDGYELGYEQYFGPGTRLTVT.

The chain joins TRBV27 to TRBJ1-6; D gene unclear. The CDR3 covers 13 residues. Trimming took 8 bases from V and 10 from J, leaving 15 bases between them. CDR1 MNHEY and CDR2 SMNVEV come from the germline V gene (reference sequence). The CDR3: CASGSTKGSPLHF. The CDR3 DNA follows: TGTGCCAGCGGATCAACTAAAGGATCACCCCTCCACTTT.

The chain combines TRBV10-3 with TRBJ2-1, with D perhaps matching TRBD2 (5 bases). The V gene lost 4 bases and the J gene lost 4 bases, with 11 bases spanning the gap. This CDR3 spans 14 amino acids. The germline V gene encodes CDR1 ENHRY and CDR2 SYGVKD. CDR3 region: CAISGGSSYNEQFF. Written as DNA, the CDR3 is TGTGCCATCAGTGGCGGGTCTAGTTACAATGAGCAGTTCTTC.

This clone has a handful of counts. The J gene is TRBJ2-5, the V gene TRBV11-2; unclear D gene. The CDR3 is 14 residues long. The germline V and J ends were trimmed by 3 bases and 7 bases, with 15 bases remaining between them. Germline CDR1 is SGHAT and CDR2 is FQNNGV. This CDR3 reads CASSLSSFTGTQYF. In DNA form, the CDR3 reads TGTGCCAGCAGCTTGAGCAGTTTTACTGGGACCCAGTACTTC. Full variable domain (rest looked up from reference TRBV11-2 and TRBJ2-5): EAGVAQSPRYKIIEKRQSVAFWCNPISGHATLYWYQQILGQGPKLLIQFQNNGVVDDSQLPKDRFSAERLKGVDSTLKIQPAKLEDSAVYLCASSLSSFTGTQYFGPGTRLLVL.